This T cell receptor (beta chain) was identified in a study of blood T cell repertoires in COVID-19. Study at large: Researchers got acute and convalescent COVID-19 samples from the United States, Italy and Spain. Nucleic acid was either cDNA or gDNA, and it came from T cells, B-cell-depleted T cells, or PBMCs.

The ends lost 3 bases at V and 5 bases at J; junction bases unmatched: 6. The germline gives CDR1 KGHDR, CDR2 SFDVKD. The CDR3 is 16 amino acids. Clones were read by immunoSEQ multiplex PCR, and TCRdb kept only the in-frame ones, dropping some. The table has roughly 9,200 clones, about four fifths seen once. This clonotype was obtained from a man aged 70 or older with active COVID-19. The sequenced sample consisted of peripheral blood. The J gene is TRBJ2-2, the V gene TRBV24-1, with 9 positions matching TRBD1. The CDR3 region has the DNA TGTGCCACCAGTGATCTGACAGGGGGAGAGACCGGGGAGCTGTTTTTT. This codes for CATSDLTGGETGELFF.